This T cell receptor beta chain is from a study of shared clonotypes between healthy human individuals. Assay: immunoSEQ multiplex PCR; the TCRdb copy retains only in-frame clones and omits some. The table has more than 550,000 clones, 90% seen once. CDR1 MDHEN and CDR2 SYDVKM come from the germline V gene. The CDR3 sequence is 17 residues long. The V and J ends lost 6 bases and 0 bases respectively, with 20 bases between them. The clonotype was recovered from a man between 18 and 29 years old in good health. Some clones in this sample may be carry-over from other donors' samples. V usage is TRBV28 and J usage is TRBJ1-1, with a tentative D call TRBD1 (5 bases). Sequenced sample: memory CD8+ T cells from PBMCs. Stated subset: CD45RO+ cells pooled with CCR7-negative TemRA cells. The CDR3 sequence: CASRGFSPTVLNTEAFF. The CDR3 DNA sequence: TGTGCCAGCAGGGGTTTTTCTCCGACAGTCCTGAACACTGAAGCTTTCTTT.